Shown below are 16 T cell receptor beta chains from a single sample sequenced in a study of blood T cell repertoires in COVID-19 (dated by TCRdb to the early 2020s). The library was generated by the immunoSEQ multiplex PCR assay. Entries here come from immuneACCESS through TCRdb and include only in-frame sequences with V and J called. Some clones fail to appear in such tables; in the studies checked, an unresolved V gene covers under half of the shortfall, and the cause of the remainder is unknown. The sample includes a few hundred thousand clones, with around nine tenths observed a single time. About 6.2% of the sample is taken by the ten largest. The specimen was peripheral blood. Receptors were obtained from a man aged 60 to 69 who had recovered from COVID-19.

The chain links TRBV19 to TRBJ2-1, with D perhaps matching TRBD2 (5 bases). The length of the CDR3 is 12 residues. V was trimmed by 4 bases and J by 8 bases, leaving 9 bases between them. Looked up from germline, CDR1 is LNHDA and CDR2 is SQIVND (reference sequence). The CDR3 loop is CASSTRVDEQFF. The CDR3 nucleotides are TGTGCCAGTAGTACGAGGGTCGATGAGCAGTTCTTC.

This clone has just one count. This chain links TRBV9 with TRBJ1-3; the D gene is possibly TRBD1 (6 bases). Germline values: CDR1 SGDLS, CDR2 YYNGEE. V was cut by 2 bases and J by 3 bases, with 9 bases left in between. The CDR3 consists of 14 residues. The CDR3 nucleotides read TGTGCCAGCAGCGTTGAAGGGGGTGGAAACACCATATATTTT. Translated: CASSVEGGGNTIYF.

This chain uses TRBV7-2 with TRBJ2-7; 9 positions match TRBD1. The J segment lost 7 bases and the V segment lost 1 base, leaving 5 bases of the junction unmatched. This CDR3 comprises 14 residues. CDR1 is SGHTA, CDR2 FQGNSA, per germline. The CDR3 DNA sequence: TGTGCCAGCAGCTTAGTACAGGGGGCGGGGGAGCAGTACTTC. Its translation: CASSLVQGAGEQYF.

The chain employs TRBV15 and TRBJ2-6, with 8 positions matching TRBD1. The V and J ends lost 7 bases and 0 bases, in that order; junction bases with no gene match: 14. This CDR3 is built from 19 residues. Germline lookup yields CDR1 LNHNV and CDR2 YYDKDF (reference sequence). CDR3: CATTVFQGQASSGANVLTF. CDR3 in DNA: TGTGCCACCACAGTTTTCCAGGGACAGGCTAGCTCTGGGGCCAACGTCCTGACTTTC.

This chain uses TRBV25-1 with TRBJ1-3; no definite D call. Trimming shortened V by 1 base and J by 4 bases, and 5 bases separated the two germline ends. From germline, CDR1 is MGHDK and CDR2 SYGVNS. The CDR3 length is 13 residues. The CDR3 nucleotides are TGTGCCAGCAGTGAATTCAGGGGAAACACCATATATTTT. Its protein is CASSEFRGNTIYF.

The gene calls are TRBV9 and TRBJ1-2; D is unclear. Trimming took off 0 bases at V and 0 bases at J, with 9 bases between the two ends. Looked up from germline, CDR1 is SGDLS and CDR2 is YYNGEE. This CDR3 spans 15 amino acids. The CDR3 bases are TGTGCCAGCAGCGTAGGAGGGTACTCTAACTATGGCTACACCTTC. Protein: CASSVGGYSNYGYTF. Complete variable domain (other parts from reference TRBV9 and TRBJ1-2): DSGVTQTPKHLITATGQRVTLRCSPRSGDLSVYWYQQSLDQGLQFLIQYYNGEERAKGNILERFSAQQFPDLHSELNLSSLELGDSALYFCASSVGGYSNYGYTFGSGTRLTVV.

In this sample, this clone turned up once. The chain links TRBV28 to TRBJ1-2, with D unclear. Germline assignment: CDR1 MDHEN and CDR2 SYDVKM. The CDR3 covers 11 residues. V gave up 1 base and J gave up 7 bases, with 4 bases separating them. The CDR3 is CASSLSFGYTF. The CDR3 DNA is TGTGCCAGCAGTTTATCATTTGGCTACACCTTC.

The gene calls are TRBV19 and TRBJ2-7; D possibly corresponds to TRBD2 (5 bases). CDR1 and CDR2 (germline): LNHDA, SQIVND (reference sequence). This CDR3 region has 15 residues. The germline V and J ends were trimmed by 7 bases and 6 bases, with 22 bases remaining between them. CDR3 amino acids: CASTTTAGMVGEQYF. The CDR3 DNA follows: TGTGCCAGTACCACGACGGCCGGGATGGTCGGCGAGCAGTACTTC.

The chain links TRBV7-9 to TRBJ2-1, with 11 positions matching TRBD2. This CDR3 spans 16 amino acids. The V segment lost 5 bases and the J segment 0 bases; nucleotides outside the gene matches: 3. Germline loops: CDR1 SEHNR, CDR2 FQNEAQ (reference sequence). The CDR3 nucleotides are TGTGCCAGCAGCCGGACTAGCGGGCACTCCTACAATGAGCAGTTCTTC. Its translation is CASSRTSGHSYNEQFF.

The J gene is TRBJ2-3, the V gene TRBV19, with D possibly TRBD2 on 6 matching bases. CDR1 is LNHDA and CDR2 is SQIVND in the germline V gene (reference sequence). The CDR3 has 17 amino acids. V was clipped by 6 bases and J by 2 bases, with 21 bases between them. The CDR3 loop reads CASRPLTPGLNTDTQYF. The CDR3 DNA follows: TGTGCCAGTAGGCCCCTGACCCCGGGACTCAACACAGATACGCAGTATTTT.

This chain joins TRBV18 and TRBJ1-3; 10 bases are shared with TRBD1. Germline trimming cut 6 bases from V and 0 bases from J; bases unmatched to any gene: 2. The germline CDR1 and CDR2 sequences are KGHSH and LQKENI. This CDR3 contains 15 residues. CDR3 in amino acids: CASSRDRGSGNTIYF. In DNA form, the CDR3 reads TGTGCCAGCTCGCGGGACAGGGGCTCTGGAAACACCATATATTTT.

Only one count was recorded for this clone. The V call is TRBV30, the J call TRBJ1-6; 7 bases are a match to TRBD1. Germline assignment: CDR1 GTSNPN and CDR2 SVGIG (reference sequence). Trimming took 7 bases from V and 7 from J; bases not matched to a gene: 10. The CDR3 extends over 14 amino acids. Here the CDR3 reads CAFSTTGNNSPLHF. The DNA for the CDR3 is TGTGCCTTCTCCACGACAGGGAACAATTCACCCCTCCACTTT.

The chain joins TRBV6-5 to TRBJ2-7; 9 nucleotides match TRBD1. Germline V gives CDR1 MNHEY, CDR2 SVGAGI. V lost 11 bases, J lost 5 bases, and 10 bases stayed unmatched. There are 13 residues in the CDR3. CDR3 sequence reads: CAFRGTGIHEQYF. CDR3 DNA sequence: TGTGCCTTCCGAGGGACAGGGATCCACGAGCAGTACTTC.

The gene calls are TRBV7-9 and TRBJ1-6, with D uncertain. The CDR3 has 13 residues. The V gene's germline CDR1 is SEHNR and CDR2 FQNEAQ (reference sequence). V was trimmed by 2 bases and J by 10 bases, leaving 9 bases between them. Written as DNA, the CDR3 is TGTGCCAGCAGCTTAAACGAGGGCTCACCCCTCCACTTT. Translating it yields CASSLNEGSPLHF.

The V and J genes are TRBV18 and TRBJ2-1; 12 bases agree with TRBD1. The V segment lost 4 bases and the J segment 6 bases; nucleotides outside the gene matches: 4. CDR1 is KGHSH and CDR2 is LQKENI in the germline V gene. CDR3 length equals 15 residues. CDR3 protein: CASSLGQGAFNEQFF. In DNA, the CDR3 is TGTGCCAGCTCACTGGGACAGGGGGCCTTCAATGAGCAGTTCTTC.

The chain couples TRBV24-1 to TRBJ2-1; 12 positions match TRBD2. Germline lookup yields CDR1 KGHDR and CDR2 SFDVKD. This CDR3 region has 16 residues. Losses at the gene ends were 2 bases for V and 4 bases for J; bases not matched to a gene: 2. In DNA, the CDR3 is TGTGCCACCAGTGATTCTGGACTAGCGGGGTACAATGAGCAGTTCTTC. Its translation is CATSDSGLAGYNEQFF.